The entry below gives a single T cell receptor beta chain sequence along with its context. Its specificity is unknown. This entry is derived from a study of cytotoxic CD8 clonotypes in ibrutinib-treated CLL. Whole-study context: The patient breakdown showed approximately ten relapsed/refractory and approximately 15 treatment-naive cases, with under 18 IGHV unmutated. Each sample contained, on average, approximately 230,000 productive templates and nearly 95,000 productive rearrangements.

V lost 8 bases to trimming and J lost 3 bases, with 14 bases between them. Germline-derived CDR1 and CDR2 are LNHDA and SQIVND (reference sequence). This CDR3 is built from 14 residues. Libraries were prepared by immunoSEQ multiplex PCR; TCRdb keeps only in-frame clonotypes and omits some of them. The sample holds 110,000 to 150,000 clones, approximately 90% seen once. Cryopreserved PBMCs yielded about 2.1 micrograms of genomic DNA for TCR beta libraries. Study results and caveats: Rising at ibrutinib response, clonality subsequently fell back toward baseline at progression.

The material was PBMCs, obtained after 12 months of ibrutinib treatment. The TCR comes from a human donor with chronic lymphocytic leukemia. The rearrangement links TRBV19 to TRBJ1-5; no clear D. The CDR3 loop reads CASCDGSFNQPQHF. In nucleotides, the CDR3 is TGTGCCAGTTGCGACGGGTCCTTCAATCAGCCCCAGCATTTT.